This record concerns one T cell receptor (beta chain) sequence. What antigen it recognizes has not been identified. No base quality information exists; no much larger clone differs at one position. In total, roughly 670 healthy bone marrow donors made up the cohort. At the time of sampling, every cohort member was nominally healthy, though immune exposures that went unrecorded were likely present. The donor tested CMV seropositive, placing the donor among the approximately 290 seropositive members of the cohort. A peripheral blood sample was collected from each donor, and TCR beta sequencing was performed on peripheral blood mononuclear cells. Genomic DNA extraction from the blood cell samples was performed with the Qiagen DNeasy Blood Extraction Kit. The method behind the library was the immunoSEQ multiplex PCR assay. The multiplex PCR relied on a mix of 60 forward primers for TCR Vbeta segments and 13 reverse primers for TCR Jbeta segments. The CDR3 region of rearranged TCR beta genes was amplified from genomic DNA by a multiplex PCR assay. The amplified TCR beta libraries were sequenced on the Illumina HiSeq System as 87-base-pair reads. The authors' pipeline ran thus. In a later analysis, roughly 80 million unique TCR beta chains were counted across the 650 to 700 repertoires, and roughly 11 million of these chains were shared by at least two donors. Raw reads were error-corrected and collapsed into unique sequences with a nearest-neighbor algorithm that merged closely related sequences to remove PCR and sequencing errors. Alignment of CDR3 sequences to IMGT reference sequences was used to assign V, D and J gene segments. For a sequence to be retained, at least a six-nucleotide match to both a V gene segment and a J gene segment was required. A rearrangement counted as productive if the CDR3 had no stop codons and remained in frame with V and J, and every other rearrangement counted as non-productive. Following IMGT convention, CDR3 was defined as the stretch from the second conserved V-encoded cysteine up to the conserved J-encoded phenylalanine. The earlier analysis of around 640 of the donors excluded sequences that lacked an unambiguous match to a single V gene segment. An earlier analysis of 500 to 700 of the donors classified V segments as functional when productive rearrangements were above 56.7% and as segregating when the standard deviation between donors was above 5%. A statistical classification framework was built for diagnosing cytomegalovirus status from the catalog of TCR beta chain sequences. In a later analysis, V and J genes were assigned by comparing TCR nucleotide sequences against IMGT/GENE-DB human TR gene sequences. Using the TCRdist pipeline, a later analysis assigned CDR3 sequences along with most-parsimonious VDJ recombination scenarios. In a later analysis, each TCR beta chain was defined by its CDR3 amino acid sequence together with its V-gene family, and reads without a unique V-gene family were excluded. As a way to deal with suspected cross-contamination and a sequencing artifact, a later analysis dropped roughly 620 nucleotide sequences that were highly shared and had low generation probability. For each public chain, a later analysis derived a clonal expansion index from normalized ranks of inferred template counts within each repertoire. A later analysis computed generation probabilities with a VDJ recombination model fitted to out-of-frame rearrangements, and checked the results against IGoR. In a later analysis, TCR-TCR, TCR-HLA and TCR-CMV co-occurrence was scored with hypergeometric tests, and a repertoire-size bias correction was applied to TCR pairs. In a later analysis, false discovery rates were estimated by permuting HLA or CMV assignments 20 times. A later analysis grouped co-occurring TCRs with DBSCAN, adding TCRdist sequence similarity when clustering within HLA-allele-positive subsets. Repertoires with fewer than 30,000 or more than 120,000 public chains were left out of co-occurrence clustering, as were five repertoires with anomalous nucleotide sharing. As stored in TCRdb, this immuneACCESS dataset retains in-frame rearrangements with V and J assigned. A fraction of the clones does not appear; measured against another copy, unresolved V genes explain less than half of the discrepancy, and the remainder lacks a known reason. V and J calls and clone size are given by that table; D and trimming were obtained from the DNA. The sample data list around 61,000 clones, and roughly nine tenths of these were observed just once. About 1.6% of the sample belongs to the ten largest clones.

The data originate from a study of cytomegalovirus exposure and HLA in healthy donors (dated by TCRdb to about 2017). General notes on the study: In an earlier analysis of 450 to 750 of the donors, about 270 Gb of sequence data and 90 million to 120 million unique TCR beta sequences from 150 million to 200 million T cells were reported. Approximately 300 gigabases of sequencing data and 75 million to 85 million unique TCR sequences made up an early release that covered roughly 670 HLA-typed donors. Among the approximately 400 genotyped donors, around 81% belonged to the genetic ancestry cluster associated with self-reported Caucasian donors. The study aimed to test whether cataloging public T cell receptors could reveal signatures of past pathogen exposure. The T cell repertoires of 550 to 850 subjects were profiled by immunosequencing and related to cytomegalovirus serostatus. In addition to the first cohort of 500 to 850 subjects, a separate validation cohort of 120 different subjects was used. To predict cytomegalovirus infection status, the study combined high-throughput TCR immunosequencing, statistical association of individual TCRs with disease status, and machine learning. In a later analysis, previously published TCR beta repertoires from 550 to 700 donors were re-analyzed and high-resolution HLA genotyping was added so that TCR occurrence patterns could be studied. Rather than using new phenotypic data, the later analysis identified candidate immune exposures from TCR beta sequences and from how often those sequences occurred across donors. An earlier analysis of 587 of the donors used high-throughput TCR beta sequencing to judge whether each TCR beta V gene segment behaved as functional or pseudogenic. Donor age, sex, ethnicity and CMV serostatus were collected together with the repertoire data. A later genetic analysis took genome-wide SNP genotypes for about 55% of the 666 donors and used that subset as a discovery cohort. All discovery cohort repertoires had been generated using a single sequencing platform. HLA typing covered class I and class II loci at four-digit resolution. Typing coverage varied by locus: roughly 629-630 donors for A, B, C, DRB1 and DQB1; roughly 520 for DQA1; approximately 570 for DPA1; roughly 450 for DPB1. Roughly five DR-DQ haplotypes were handled as single units for association and clustering, since linkage in the cohort was strong. Among about 400 genotyped donors of the cohort, an average of roughly 230,000 unique TCR beta nucleotide sequences was sequenced per donor, of which about 19% were non-productive. Summary of the overall study and its limitations: When HLA alleles, especially DR and DQ, strongly co-occurred, attributing TCR associations to individual alleles was difficult. The classifier was reported to diagnose cytomegalovirus status with high specificity and sensitivity in both the original and validation cohorts. For the cohort, immune exposure information was limited to CMV serostatus. In vitro tests confirmed that a few of the cytomegalovirus-associated TCR beta chains recognize cytomegalovirus antigens. An earlier analysis of approximately 570 of the donors showed that most TCR beta V segments appeared in productive rearrangements either about 87% or about 30% of the time, which broadly matched IMGT annotations. Specific HLA alleles were associated with 18,000 or so TCR beta sequences at a false discovery rate of 0.05 in a later analysis. A later analysis found that TCR association rates varied across HLA loci, with DRB1 alleles showing the most associated TCRs and HLA-C alleles the fewest. It was suggested by the authors that the approach could potentially be generalized to other disease states and immunological phenotypes. The presence/absence analyses assumed that sequencing depth was roughly uniform across donors, and that assumption may not be true. Because counts were too low, around 17 rarely observed V segments, including chromosome 9 orphons, were left out of the earlier analysis of approximately 500 of the donors. A further reported finding was that TCR beta sequences accurately predicted the HLA-A and HLA-B alleles for most subjects in the first cohort. Some IMGT-functional V segments, including TRBV6-2 and TRBV6-3, could not be distinguished by the 87-base-pair reads and were therefore excluded. According to a later analysis, most CMV-associated TCR beta chains appeared to be HLA-restricted, and the HLA associations seemed to be driven largely by CMV exposure. An association between a missense DCLRE1C variant and V-gene and J-gene trimming of TCR beta chains was found in a later genetic analysis and replicated in an independent cohort. Correlated functional status among segregating V segments might be attributable to linkage disequilibrium, but an unknown experimental factor could not be ruled out. In a later analysis, HLA-associated TCR beta chains were found to be more clonally expanded and to have lower generation probabilities than equally common non-associated chains. Because HLA typing was unavailable for some donors at each locus, only the typed subset was used in association tests. Across donors, most TCR sequences were observed very rarely, whereas some public TCRs were present in many individuals. Several of the top co-occurrence clusters appeared to be linked to parvovirus B19, influenza, CMV and Epstein-Barr virus, according to a later analysis. In a later genetic analysis, fewer N-insertions in productive TCRs were reported among donors in an Asian-associated ancestry cluster than the approximately 710-donor mean. A cluster of highly shared sequence variants was judged likely to represent a technical artifact of the sequencing pipeline. In the study, 150 to 200 TCR beta chains were listed as associated with cytomegalovirus. In this cohort, only TCR beta chains were sequenced, and detectable features were limited by the absence of alpha or paired-chain data.

Spanning cysteine to phenylalanine, the CDR3 consists of 15 amino acids. Just CDR3 DNA is preserved here, 45 bases in frame from base 1. At the junction V is shortened by 0 bases and J by 9 bases, with 16 bases in between. CDR1 SGDLS and CDR2 YYNGEE were looked up in the germline V gene. The sequence derives from a man aged 30 to 39 in good health and CMV-seropositive. The chain joins TRBV9 to TRBJ2-1; the D gene is perhaps TRBD2, on 5 matching bases. What was sequenced was PBMCs. Here is the DNA: TGTGCCAGCAGCGTAGGTAGGCTAGCCTCAAGTGAGCAGTTCTTC. Translation gives CASSVGRLASSEQFF.